Listed below are T cell receptor beta chains from one sample, sequenced in a study of post-analysis software for immune sequencing data. Via MiXCR, TCRdb re-called the PCR reads, giving one row per CDR3 protein. The sample includes about 820,000 distinct CDR3 sequences, approximately 50% of them seen just once. Sequencing was carried out using blood. The receptors were gathered from a girl aged 5-17 years with multiple sclerosis. CDR3s include the opening cysteine and the closing phenylalanine or tryptophan. D genes are given only for firm matches. Clone size is stated in some rows and not others, as once, few, many or a class when expanded.

TRBV5-5,TRBJ2-5,.,.,TGTGCCAGCAACAATGGGGCGTTTGTCCCTTACCAAGAGACCCAGTACTTC,CASNNGAFVPYQETQYF
TRBV4-1,TRBJ2-3,few,.,TGCGCCAGCAGCCAGTTACTAGCAGCTACTAGCACAGATACGCAGTATTTT,CASSQLLAATSTDTQYF
TRBV5-1,TRBJ2-5,.,.,TGCGCCAGCAGCAATACTAACCCACAAGAGACCCAGTACTTC,CASSNTNPQETQYF
TRBV7-3,TRBJ1-1,once,TRBD1,TGTGCCAGCAGCCCAACCCCAGGGGGCCCTGAAGCTTTCTTT,CASSPTPGGPEAFF
TRBV7-8,TRBJ1-5,.,.,TGTGCCAGCAGCTTAGTCGAGGGATGGAATCAGCCCCAGCATTTT,CASSLVEGWNQPQHF
TRBV7-3,TRBJ2-1,.,TRBD2,TGTGCCAGCAGCTCAGGACTAGCCGCCTCCCACAATGAGCAGTTCTTC,CASSSGLAASHNEQFF
TRBV5-1,TRBJ2-7,once,TRBD1,TGCGCCAGCAGCCCGCCCGGACAGGGAGGATCCTACGAGCAGTACTTC,CASSPPGQGGSYEQYF
TRBV10-3,TRBJ2-5,.,.,TGTGCCATCAGTGAACGAAGGGGACAAGAGACCCAGTACTTC,CAISERRGQETQYF
TRBV20-1,TRBJ2-4,.,.,TGCAGTGCTAGCGGTGGAGACATTCAGTACTTC,CSASGGDIQYF
TRBV5-1,TRBJ1-2,once,.,TGCGCCAGCAGCTTGGAGGCAGATTCTAACTATGGCTACACCTTC,CASSLEADSNYGYTF
TRBV18,TRBJ2-7,few,.,TGTGCCAGCTCACCACTACAGGACGAGCAGTACTTC,CASSPLQDEQYF
TRBV29-1,TRBJ2-2,.,.,TGCAGCGTTAACAGGGCCACCGGGGAGCTGTTTTTT,CSVNRATGELFF
TRBV9,TRBJ1-5,once,TRBD1,TGTGCCAGCAGCCTTAAGGACAGGGTCGTGCAGCCCCAGCATTTT,CASSLKDRVVQPQHF
TRBV30,TRBJ2-7,.,.,TGTGCCTGGAGTGTTGGGCGGGGGCTCTCCTACGAGCAGTACTTC,CAWSVGRGLSYEQYF
TRBV6-5,TRBJ1-1,once,.,TGTGCCAGCAGTCGTTACACTGAAGCTTTCTTT,CASSRYTEAFF
TRBV5-1,TRBJ2-7,few,TRBD2,TGCGCCAGCAGCTTGCAGACTAGCGGGAGTACCGAGCAGTACTTC,CASSLQTSGSTEQYF
TRBV3-1,TRBJ1-5,.,.,TGTGCCAGCAGCCAATTACTCAATCAGCCCCAGCATTTT,CASSQLLNQPQHF
TRBV20-1,TRBJ1-2,.,.,TGCAGTGCTACAGGGGTTGATGGCTACACCTTC,CSATGVDGYTF
TRBV7-2,TRBJ2-7,.,.,TGTGCCAGCAGCCCCTCGGGACTCCCCTACGAGCAGTACTTC,CASSPSGLPYEQYF
TRBV11-2,TRBJ2-7,.,.,TGTGCCAGCAGAGATAGCGGGACAGGACAATACGAGCAGTACTTC,CASRDSGTGQYEQYF
TRBV2,TRBJ2-1,.,TRBD2,TGTGCCGGCAAGGAGCGGGAGGGATCCTACGAGCAGTTCTTC,CAGKEREGSYEQFF
TRBV12-3/TRBV12-4,TRBJ1-2,many,.,TGTGCCAGCAGTGACAGCTTCTATGGCTACACCTTC,CASSDSFYGYTF
TRBV3-1,TRBJ2-7,few,TRBD1,TGTGCCAGCAGCCCCCAAGACAGGGGAGACTACGAGCAGTACTTC,CASSPQDRGDYEQYF
TRBV12-3/TRBV12-4,TRBJ2-1,.,.,TGTGCCAGCAGTGCCCAGTGGTACAATGAGCAGTTCTTC,CASSAQWYNEQFF